This T cell receptor beta chain is drawn from a study of blood T cell repertoires in COVID-19. Assay used: immunoSEQ multiplex PCR; TCRdb lists only in-frame clones, some missing. The data show about 120,000 clones, around 87% seen once. This clone was seen only a few times. The CDR3 is 15 residues long. CDR1 and CDR2 (germline): LNHDA, SQIVND (reference sequence). Germline trimming cut 4 bases from V and 6 bases from J; bases unmatched to any gene: 9. This receptor was taken from a woman in her sixties with COVID-19, enrolled during active disease. Sequencing input: peripheral blood. V is TRBV19 and J is TRBJ1-5, with TRBD1 matching over 7 bases. The CDR3 DNA is TGTGCCAGTAGTAAGGGGGCTGCGCGCGGTCAGCCCCAGCATTTT. Translation: CASSKGAARGQPQHF.